The rows below give T cell receptor beta chains drawn from one sample of a study of early stage breast cancer tumors. Method: immunoSEQ multiplex PCR; TCRdb's copy keeps in-frame clones and lacks some. The profile shows some 58,000 clones, 60% to 85% of them singletons. The specimen was blood. The receptors shown here come from a person in their twenties or thirties with breast cancer. The CDR3 runs from the conserved cysteine through the conserved F or W. Fields, in order: J gene, clone size, D gene, CDR3 length, V gene, CDR3 DNA, CDR3 protein. D genes are given only for firm matches. Only part of the rows carry a size: once, few, many, or a class if the clone is expanded.

TRBJ1-1	.	TRBD1	14	TRBV7-6	TGTGCCAGCAGCGCAAACAGGGGGAACACTGAAGCTTTCTTT	CASSANRGNTEAFF
TRBJ2-5	.	TRBD2	15	TRBV27	TGTGCCAGCAGTCCAGGACTAGCGGGCTGGGAGACCCAGTACTTC	CASSPGLAGWETQYF
TRBJ2-1	.	.	13	TRBV4-3	TGCGCCAGCAGTTCGTGGAGCGGGTCTGAGCAGTTCTTC	CASSSWSGSEQFF
TRBJ1-3	.	TRBD1	17	TRBV2	TGTGCCAGCAGTGAAGCGCCTGGACAGGGGTCTGGAAACACCATATATTTT	CASSEAPGQGSGNTIYF
TRBJ2-2	.	TRBD1	17	TRBV9	TGTGCCAGCAGCGTACATCAACAGGGGGCGAACACCGGGGAGCTGTTTTTT	CASSVHQQGANTGELFF
TRBJ1-1	.	.	15	TRBV6-5	TGTGCCAGCAGTGCGAGGACCTTTCGGGACACTGAAGCTTTCTTT	CASSARTFRDTEAFF
TRBJ1-2	.	.	13	TRBV6-6	TGTGCCAGCAGTTACTTTAAGTTGGGTGGCTACACCTTC	CASSYFKLGGYTF
TRBJ2-3	.	TRBD2	17	TRBV9	TGTGCCAGCAGCGACGGGACTAGCGGGAGTCAATCAGATACGCAGTATTTT	CASSDGTSGSQSDTQYF
TRBJ1-5	.	TRBD1	13	TRBV30	TGTGCCTGGACGGAGACAGGGAGAGGGCCCCAGCATTTT	CAWTETGRGPQHF
TRBJ2-7	.	.	16	TRBV5-5	TGTGCCAGCAGCCTGGGGGTTAGTGTAGGGCCTTACGAGCAGTACTTC	CASSLGVSVGPYEQYF
TRBJ1-4	.	.	11	TRBV20-1	TGCAGTGCTAGAGATAATGAAAAACTGTTTTTT	CSARDNEKLFF
TRBJ2-3	once	TRBD1	16	TRBV4-1	TGCGCCAGCAGCTATCAACAGGGGGCGGCGGGTAATACGCAGTATTTT	CASSYQQGAAGNTQYF
TRBJ1-1	.	.	12	TRBV12-5	TGTGCTAGTGGTTTAGGCCAGCTTGAAGCTTTCTTT	CASGLGQLEAFF
TRBJ1-1	few	.	11	TRBV7-2	TGTGCCAGCAGCTTCACAGCAGAAGCTTTCTTT	CASSFTAEAFF
TRBJ2-5	.	.	13	TRBV13	TGTGCCAGCAGCTTAAGAGTTCAAGAGACCCAGTACTTC	CASSLRVQETQYF
TRBJ2-3	.	.	13	TRBV6-4	TGTGCCAGCAGTGAAGGGGGCACAGATACGCAGTATTTT	CASSEGGTDTQYF
TRBJ1-5	.	.	15	TRBV7-2	TGTGCCAGCAGCTTAGACAGAAATAGCAATCAGCCCCAGCATTTT	CASSLDRNSNQPQHF
TRBJ2-1	.	.	14	TRBV28	TGTGCCAGCAGGGAGAGCGGACCTCAAAATGAGCAGTTCTTC	CASRESGPQNEQFF
TRBJ2-2	.	.	12	TRBV30	TGTGCCTGGAGTTCTGGTGTCGGGGAGCTGTTTTTT	CAWSSGVGELFF
TRBJ1-1	once	.	13	TRBV7-9	TGTGCCAGCAATCTAAACAGGGACACTGAAGCTTTCTTT	CASNLNRDTEAFF
TRBJ2-3	.	.	15	TRBV7-2	TGTGCCAGCAGCTTATCCGGCGGGTACCGAGATACGCAGTATTTT	CASSLSGGYRDTQYF
TRBJ2-1	.	.	13	TRBV13	TGTGCCAGCAGCCGACTAACCCCCAATGAGCAGTTCTTC	CASSRLTPNEQFF
TRBJ2-3	.	.	13	TRBV18	TGTGCCAGCTCACCAGGCAGCACAGATACGCAGTATTTT	CASSPGSTDTQYF
TRBJ1-1	few	.	13	TRBV29-1	TGCAGCGTCCAAGAGCCCCTGAACACTGAAGCTTTCTTT	CSVQEPLNTEAFF
TRBJ2-2	.	.	12	TRBV7-6	TGTGCCAGCAGCCCTGTCCCCGGGGAGCTGTTTTTT	CASSPVPGELFF
TRBJ2-5	.	.	12	TRBV11-2	TGTGCCAGCAGCTTAGTAGTGGAGACCCAGTACTTC	CASSLVVETQYF
TRBJ2-7	.	.	13	TRBV7-8	TGTGCCAGCAGCTTAGTGTCGGTTTACGAGCAGTACTTC	CASSLVSVYEQYF
TRBJ1-5	.	.	14	TRBV5-6	TGTGCCAGCAGCTACCGGGACTACAATCAGCCCCAGCATTTT	CASSYRDYNQPQHF
TRBJ2-4	.	.	14	TRBV6-5	TGTGCCAGCAGTTACGTGGGGGAAGAGGGCATTCAGTACTTC	CASSYVGEEGIQYF
TRBJ2-5	.	TRBD2	18	TRBV4-1	TGCGCCAGCAGCCAAGATCCCTCGGGGACTAGCGGGTCAGAGACCCAGTACTTC	CASSQDPSGTSGSETQYF
TRBJ2-1	few	.	12	TRBV19	TGTGCCAGTAGTCCAGGGATTAGTGAGCAGTTCTTC	CASSPGISEQFF
TRBJ1-1	.	.	15	TRBV25-1	TGTGCCAGCAGTGAATTCCGGGGGAGACAAACTGAAGCTTTCTTT	CASSEFRGRQTEAFF
TRBJ2-1	.	.	16	TRBV5-8	TGTGCCAGCAGCTCCCTTCGACTTGCGGGGTACAATGAGCAGTTCTTC	CASSSLRLAGYNEQFF
TRBJ2-1	.	.	12	TRBV5-1	TGCGCCAGCAGTCGAGACGTAGCTGAGCAGTTCTTC	CASSRDVAEQFF
TRBJ2-5	few	TRBD2	15	TRBV2	TGTGCCAGCAGTCCTAGCGGGACGTACCAAGAGACCCAGTACTTC	CASSPSGTYQETQYF
TRBJ2-3	once	.	18	TRBV11-3	TGTGCCAGCAGCTCCTCATTTAACCTGGCCTCTGGTTCAGATACGCAGTATTTT	CASSSSFNLASGSDTQYF